This T cell receptor (beta chain) was obtained from a study of vaccination effects on CD4 cells after COVID-19. Using immunoSEQ multiplex PCR, the repertoire was profiled, and TCRdb retains in-frame clones only, with some absent. This sample yields some 63,000 clones, of which about two thirds are seen a single time; roughly 23% belongs to the top ten. The CDR3 spans 14 residues. V was trimmed by 0 bases and J by 0 bases, leaving 6 bases between them. Per germline, CDR1 SGHNT and CDR2 YYREEE (reference sequence). Upon completion of roughly ten days in culture, CD4+ T cells were isolated. With respect to this clone: Antigen specificity is unknown.

Specimen: CD4+ T cells from PBMCs cultured without peptide, collected before COVID-19 vaccination. This receptor was taken from a human donor who had a prior SARS-CoV-2 infection. The V call is TRBV5-4, the J call TRBJ1-1; D unresolved. For the CDR3, the DNA is TGTGCCAGCAGCTTGGCCAGCATGAACACTGAAGCTTTCTTT. It is translated as CASSLASMNTEAFF. Drawing the rest from reference TRBV5-4 and TRBJ1-1, the complete variable domain is ETGVTQSPTHLIKTRGQQVTLRCSSQSGHNTVSWYQQALGQGPQFIFQYYREEENGRGNFPPRFSGLQFPNYSSELNVNALELDDSALYLCASSLASMNTEAFFGQGTRLTVV.